The T cell receptor beta chain described here comes from a study of T cells in tumors after PD-1 blockade. The study's findings and limits: Peripheral recruitment is suggested, as some novel exhausted tumor clones were in pre-treatment blood.

Generated by immunoSEQ multiplex PCR, the TCRdb table keeps only in-frame clones and is missing some. The sample includes 40,000 to 55,000 clones, 60% to 80% seen only once; the top ten take approximately 16%. Concerning this clone itself: Its antigen is unknown.

This clonotype was sampled from a human donor with basal cell carcinoma. Specimen: PBMCs, collected before anti-PD-1 treatment.

CDR3 residues: CASSATGRNTIYF. The DNA of the CDR3 is TGTGCCAGCAGTGCGACAGGGAGAAACACCATATATTTT. The chain employs TRBV28 and TRBJ1-3; 7 bases are a match to TRBD1. The V and J ends lost 5 bases and 5 bases, in that order; junction bases with no gene match: 3. This CDR3 has 13 amino acids. Germline V gene data show CDR1 as MDHEN and CDR2 as SYDVKM.